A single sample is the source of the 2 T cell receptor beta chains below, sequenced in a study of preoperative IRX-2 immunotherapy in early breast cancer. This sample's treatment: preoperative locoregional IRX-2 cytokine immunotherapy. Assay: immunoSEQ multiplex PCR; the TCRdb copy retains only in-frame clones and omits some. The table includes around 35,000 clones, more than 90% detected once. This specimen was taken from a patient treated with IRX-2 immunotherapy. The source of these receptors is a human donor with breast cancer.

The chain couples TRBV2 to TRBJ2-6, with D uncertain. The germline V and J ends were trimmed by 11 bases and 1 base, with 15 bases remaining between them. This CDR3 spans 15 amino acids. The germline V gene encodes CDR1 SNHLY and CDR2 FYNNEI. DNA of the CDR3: TGTGCCGGCTCTGGACGCTCGTCTGGGGCCAACGTCCTGACTTTC. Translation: CAGSGRSSGANVLTF.

The CDR3 here is CASSRGVGYGYTF. CDR3 nucleotide sequence: TGCGCCAGCAGCAGGGGTGTTGGCTATGGCTACACCTTC. This chain joins TRBV10-1 and TRBJ1-2, with D possibly being TRBD1 (6 bases). Germline CDR1 is WNHNN and CDR2 is SYGVQD (reference sequence). The CDR3 totals 13 residues. V lost 6 bases and J 4 bases, leaving 12 bases between the germline ends.